Listed below are T cell receptor beta chains from one sample, sequenced in a study of cytomegalovirus exposure and HLA in healthy donors. Profiled with immunoSEQ multiplex PCR; TCRdb holds only in-frame clones, not every one. The data show roughly 89,000 clones, roughly 76% seen once. The sample comprised PBMCs. The receptors originated from a woman aged 30 to 39 in good health and CMV-seronegative. Both conserved end residues are part of each CDR3. D genes are given only for firm matches. The size field is filled for only some rows; it gives once, few, many or a size class.

TRBJ1-5	TRBV18	TRBD1	-	CASSPQGQGQPQHF	TGTGCCAGCTCACCACAGGGACAGGGTCAGCCCCAGCATTTT
TRBJ1-5	TRBV28	-	-	CASSPQADQPQHF	TGTGCCAGCAGTCCACAGGCAGATCAGCCCCAGCATTTT
TRBJ1-4	TRBV28	-	-	CASSSRTAPSEKLFF	TGTGCCAGCAGTTCCCGGACAGCTCCGTCTGAAAAACTGTTTTTT
TRBJ1-1	TRBV19	TRBD1	-	CASSIETGAAKAFF	TGTGCCAGTAGTATTGAGACAGGGGCGGCAAAAGCTTTCTTT
TRBJ1-1	TRBV5-1	TRBD1	once	CASSFWTGGPTNTEAFF	TGCGCCAGCAGCTTCTGGACAGGGGGCCCGACGAACACTGAAGCTTTCTTT
TRBJ2-1	TRBV28	-	-	CASSLYSVDEQFF	TGTGCCAGCAGTCTATATAGCGTCGATGAGCAGTTCTTC
TRBJ2-3	TRBV10-3	TRBD1	few	CAVAGRQGETDTQYF	TGTGCCGTCGCAGGGCGGCAGGGGGAAACAGATACGCAGTATTTT
TRBJ2-2	TRBV6-8	-	-	CASSYSAGRGELFF	TGTGCCAGCAGTTACTCGGCGGGACGGGGGGAGCTGTTTTTT
TRBJ2-5	TRBV7-7	TRBD2	few	CASSLGTSAETQYF	TGTGCTAGCAGCCTAGGGACTAGCGCAGAGACCCAGTACTTC
TRBJ2-5	TRBV15	-	few	CATSRGSGPLQETQYF	TGTGCCACCAGCAGGGGTAGCGGACCCCTCCAAGAGACCCAGTACTTC
TRBJ2-2	TRBV6-4	TRBD2	-	CASRGTSGFANTGELFF	TGTGCCAGCAGAGGGACTAGCGGGTTCGCGAACACCGGGGAGCTGTTTTTT
TRBJ2-1	TRBV19	TRBD2	-	CASSAILAGGYNEQFF	TGTGCCAGTAGTGCCATTCTCGCGGGAGGGTACAATGAGCAGTTCTTC
TRBJ2-7	TRBV5-1	TRBD1	-	CASSRTSGTVGYEQYF	TGCGCCAGCAGCCGGACCTCCGGGACAGTGGGCTACGAGCAGTACTTC
TRBJ1-1	TRBV28	-	-	CASSPIMNTEAFF	TGTGCCAGCAGTCCCATCATGAACACTGAAGCTTTCTTT
TRBJ2-1	TRBV9	TRBD2	-	CASSEPVIETSGSSYNEQFF	TGTGCCAGCAGCGAACCCGTGATCGAGACTAGCGGCTCATCCTACAATGAGCAGTTCTTC
TRBJ2-1	TRBV5-5	TRBD2	-	CASSWGGEQFF	TGTGCCAGCAGCTGGGGGGGTGAGCAGTTCTTC
TRBJ1-2	TRBV5-1	-	-	CASSLAAGDYGYTF	TGCGCCAGCAGCTTGGCGGCAGGGGACTATGGCTACACCTTC
TRBJ2-7	TRBV4-2	-	-	CASSQVFGSYEQYF	TGTGCCAGCAGCCAAGTGTTCGGGAGCTACGAGCAGTACTTC